The 26 T cell receptor beta chains below come from one sample, sequenced in a study of OX40 agonist ivuxolimab in advanced cancers. Sequencing was performed with immunoSEQ multiplex PCR; in TCRdb, only in-frame clones are kept and a portion is missing. The sample shows approximately 76,000 clones, 85% to 95% of them seen only once. Sequencing was performed on CD4+ or CD8+ T cells sorted from blood, taken in a trial of the OX40 agonist ivuxolimab. The receptors shown here come from an adult with an advanced solid tumor such as melanoma, head and neck, liver or kidney cancer.

The chain uses TRBV11-3 and TRBJ2-7; 7 bases are a match to TRBD1. With 1 base clipped from V and 3 bases from J, the junction kept 6 bases outside the gene matches. The germline CDR1 and CDR2 sequences are SGHNT and YENEEA. The CDR3 contains 15 residues. The CDR3 loop is CASSLGPGQLYEQYF. The DNA of the CDR3 is TGTGCCAGCAGCTTAGGGCCGGGACAGCTCTACGAGCAGTACTTC.

The rearrangement links TRBV25-1 to TRBJ2-1; 9 nucleotides line up with TRBD1. V lost 2 bases, J lost 4 bases, and 6 bases stayed unmatched. The CDR3 covers 16 residues. Germline lookup yields CDR1 MGHDK and CDR2 SYGVNS. The CDR3 coding sequence is TGTGCCAGCAGTGAAGTTCGGGGGACAGGGTACAATGAGCAGTTCTTC. This translates into CASSEVRGTGYNEQFF.

The chain couples TRBV14 to TRBJ1-1; tentative D call: TRBD1 (6 bases). From germline, CDR1 is SGHDN and CDR2 FVKESK. CDR3 length: 13 residues. Trimming shortened V by 4 bases and J by 2 bases, and 8 bases separated the two germline ends. CDR3 region: CASSLGGNTEAFF. The CDR3 DNA reads TGTGCCAGCAGCCTAGGGGGAAACACTGAAGCTTTCTTT.

This clone occurred once. The rearrangement uses TRBV9 and TRBJ2-5; 12 bases match TRBD1. V shed 2 bases, J shed 5 bases, and the junction held 4 bases outside the gene matches. The length of the CDR3 is 15 residues. In germline, CDR1 is SGDLS, CDR2 YYNGEE. CDR3 region: CASSVGTGGRETQYF. The DNA for the CDR3 is TGTGCCAGCAGCGTGGGGACAGGGGGCAGGGAGACCCAGTACTTC.

The chain employs TRBV6-5 and TRBJ2-7, with a weak D call TRBD2 (5 bases). The V end was cut by 5 bases, the J end by 2 bases, with 13 bases between. Looked up from germline, CDR1 is MNHEY and CDR2 is SVGAGI. This CDR3 is 14 amino acids long. The CDR3 protein is CASSPRTYPYEQYF. The CDR3 DNA sequence: TGTGCCAGCAGTCCCCGGACTTACCCCTACGAGCAGTACTTC.

This sequence joins TRBV7-8 and TRBJ2-2; D is ambiguous. Germline values: CDR1 SGHVS, CDR2 FQNEAQ. The V end was cut by 5 bases, the J end by 0 bases, with 16 bases between. This CDR3 comprises 17 residues. The CDR3 loop is CASSPSPDIANTGELFF. CDR3 nucleotide sequence: TGTGCCAGCAGCCCATCCCCCGATATCGCGAACACCGGGGAGCTGTTTTTT. The full variable domain, its missing parts supplied by reference TRBV7-8 and TRBJ2-2, is GAGVSQSPRYKVAKRGQDVALRCDPISGHVSLFWYQQALGQGPEFLTYFQNEAQLDKSGLPSDRFFAERPEGSVSTLKIQRTQQEDSAVYLCASSPSPDIANTGELFFGEGSRLTVL.

This clone was observed a single time. The chain combines TRBV10-2 with TRBJ1-1; D is ambiguous. Germline assignment: CDR1 WSHSY and CDR2 SAAADI. The ends were cut back, 5 bases at V and 1 base at J, with 8 bases in the middle. CDR3 size: 13 residues. The DNA of the CDR3 is TGCGCCAGCAGTTTCCGGGAGAACACTGAAGCTTTCTTT. It translates to CASSFRENTEAFF.

This chain links TRBV27 with TRBJ2-5; D remains unclear. CDR1 is MNHEY and CDR2 is SMNVEV in the germline V gene (reference sequence). The CDR3 extends over 14 amino acids. V lost 1 base to trimming and J lost 1 base, with 7 bases between them. CDR3 coding DNA: TGTGCCAGCAGTTTATTCGGCACCCAAGAGACCCAGTACTTC. Amino acids: CASSLFGTQETQYF.

This clone was seen only once. The chain links TRBV7-6 to TRBJ1-4, with TRBD1 matching 11 bases. The CDR3 spans 18 residues. Trimming removed 5 bases from V and 2 bases from J; junction bases left unmatched: 10. Per germline, CDR1 SGHVS and CDR2 FNYEAQ. CDR3 sequence reads: CASSHSGGTGGTNEKLFF. The CDR3 DNA reads as TGTGCCAGCAGCCACTCAGGGGGGACAGGGGGTACTAATGAAAAACTGTTTTTT.

The genes are TRBV10-3 and TRBJ2-7, with 10 bases that match TRBD2. V dropped 0 bases and J dropped 0; count of bases not matched to a gene: 8. In germline, CDR1 is ENHRY, CDR2 SYGVKD. The CDR3 spans 18 residues. The CDR3 region is CAISESKTSSGGSYEQYF. DNA of the CDR3: TGTGCCATCAGTGAGTCCAAGACCTCTAGCGGGGGCTCCTACGAGCAGTACTTC.

The chain has TRBV11-2 and TRBJ2-7; D unresolved. Germline CDR1 is SGHAT and CDR2 is FQNNGV. The length of the CDR3 is 13 residues. V was trimmed by 4 bases and J by 6 bases, leaving 13 bases between them. CDR3 nucleotide sequence: TGTGCCAGCAGCTATACTACTTCGGGCGAGCAGTACTTC. It encodes CASSYTTSGEQYF.

V usage is TRBV7-9 and J usage is TRBJ2-7; D gene ambiguous. Looked up from germline, CDR1 is SEHNR and CDR2 is FQNEAQ (reference sequence). This CDR3 contains 13 residues. Trimming removed 3 bases at V and 0 bases at J, with 6 bases between. As DNA, the CDR3 is TGTGCCAGCAGCTTCGGCAGCTCCTACGAGCAGTACTTC. This translates into CASSFGSSYEQYF.

The V call is TRBV4-1, the J call TRBJ1-3; no definite D call. Trimming shortened V by 0 bases and J by 0 bases, and 3 bases separated the two germline ends. The CDR3 is made up of 14 amino acids. CDR1 is MGHRA, CDR2 YSYEKL, per germline. The CDR3 region is CASSQEPSGNTIYF. CDR3 in DNA: TGCGCCAGCAGCCAAGAGCCCTCTGGAAACACCATATATTTT.

This clone showed up many times. The V and J genes are TRBV27 and TRBJ2-7; D perhaps matches TRBD1 (5 bases). Looked up from germline, CDR1 is MNHEY and CDR2 is SMNVEV (reference sequence). V was clipped by 5 bases and J by 3 bases, with 11 bases between them. The CDR3 spans 13 residues. Here the CDR3 DNA reads TGTGCCAGCAGTCAGGGCTCCGGCTACGAGCAGTACTTC. Amino acid sequence: CASSQGSGYEQYF.

The V and J genes are TRBV30 and TRBJ2-2; no clear D. Trimming took off 3 bases at V and 8 bases at J, with 25 bases between the two ends. The germline V gene encodes CDR1 GTSNPN and CDR2 SVGIG (reference sequence). The CDR3 runs to 17 residues. The CDR3 bases are TGTGCCTGGAGCTACCACCGAGCCAAGGGAAGGGCAGGGGAGCTGTTTTTT. Protein product: CAWSYHRAKGRAGELFF.

The chain is built from TRBV11-3 and TRBJ2-7, with D perhaps matching TRBD2 (5 bases). Germline V gene data show CDR1 as SGHNT and CDR2 as YENEEA. V dropped 5 bases and J dropped 0 bases, with 8 bases sitting between them. This CDR3 has 13 amino acids. In DNA form, the CDR3 reads TGTGCCAGCAGCGAGGGTAGCTCCTACGAGCAGTACTTC. This encodes CASSEGSSYEQYF. Full variable domain (outside the CDR3, taken from reference TRBV11-3 and TRBJ2-7): EAGVVQSPRYKIIEKKQPVAFWCNPISGHNTLYWYLQNLGQGPELLIRYENEEAVDDSQLPKDRFSAERLKGVDSTLKIQPAELGDSAVYLCASSEGSSYEQYFGPGTRLTVT.

This rearrangement joins TRBV27 to TRBJ1-2; unclear D gene. Trimming removed 3 bases from V and 1 base from J, with 6 bases in between. Germline CDR1 is MNHEY and CDR2 is SMNVEV (reference sequence). The CDR3 sequence is 13 residues long. The DNA for the CDR3 is TGTGCCAGCAGTTTTACACGTAACTATGGCTACACCTTC. Its translation: CASSFTRNYGYTF.

This clone has a single count. The chain has TRBV2 and TRBJ2-5; possibly TRBD1 for D (5 bases). This CDR3 has 16 residues. V shed 0 bases and J shed 5 bases, with 16 bases lying between them. Germline V CDR1 and CDR2: SNHLY, FYNNEI. CDR3 sequence reads: CASSEAPPAGSETQYF. CDR3 in DNA: TGTGCCAGCAGTGAAGCGCCCCCTGCAGGGTCGGAGACCCAGTACTTC. Combining the CDR3 with reference TRBV2 and TRBJ2-5 gives the whole variable domain EPEVTQTPSHQVTQMGQEVILRCVPISNHLYFYWYRQILGQKVEFLVSFYNNEISEKSEIFDDQFSVERPDGSNFTLKIRSTKLEDSAMYFCASSEAPPAGSETQYFGPGTRLLVL.

The CDR3 DNA reads TGTGCCAGCAGCTTGGAGGCAGGGGGGCCTTTATATGGCTACACCTTC. Translated, it gives CASSLEAGGPLYGYTF. J is TRBJ1-2 and V is TRBV5-6; the match to TRBD1 covers 7 bases. The CDR3 loop spans 16 amino acids. CDR1 is SGHDT, CDR2 YYEEEE, per germline. V lost 0 bases, J lost 5 bases, and 10 bases stayed unmatched.

The chain recombines TRBV7-8 with TRBJ2-5, with D tentatively TRBD2 (5 bases). From germline, CDR1 is SGHVS and CDR2 FQNEAQ. V shed 1 base and J shed 5 bases, with 11 bases lying between them. The CDR3 loop spans 14 amino acids. The CDR3 nucleotides read TGTGCCAGCAGCTTAGAGGCTAGCTGGGAGACCCAGTACTTC. Translation: CASSLEASWETQYF.

V is TRBV7-2 and J is TRBJ2-2; 10 nucleotides match TRBD2. The V segment lost 1 base and the J segment 2 bases; nucleotides outside the gene matches: 7. Germline V gives CDR1 SGHTA, CDR2 FQGNSA. The CDR3 sequence is 18 residues long. CDR3 sequence: CASSLVGSGGPNTGELFF. The CDR3 nucleotides are TGTGCCAGCAGCTTAGTCGGTAGCGGGGGGCCTAACACCGGGGAGCTGTTTTTT.

This chain joins TRBV19 and TRBJ2-7, with 9 bases that match TRBD1. The CDR3 extends over 12 amino acids. The junction had 4 bases not matched to a gene; V was cut back by 9 bases and J by 4 bases. From germline, CDR1 is LNHDA and CDR2 SQIVND (reference sequence). The CDR3 DNA sequence: TGTGCCAGCGGGACAGGGTGGTACGAGCAGTACTTC. Amino acids: CASGTGWYEQYF.

This clone was detected only once. The chain recombines TRBV4-3 with TRBJ1-2, with 7 bases that match TRBD1. The CDR3 consists of 16 residues. In germline, CDR1 is LGHNA, CDR2 YSLEER. Trimming removed 1 base from V and 4 bases from J; junction bases left unmatched: 9. The chain's CDR3 is CASSQGSTGLGYGYTF. The CDR3 DNA sequence: TGCGCCAGCAGCCAAGGGTCGACAGGGTTGGGCTATGGCTACACCTTC.

Here the CDR3 DNA reads TGTGCCAGCAGCTTGACACAAACTAACTATGGCTACACCTTC. It encodes CASSLTQTNYGYTF. The chain recombines TRBV7-9 with TRBJ1-2; D gene unclear. This CDR3 is 14 amino acids long. CDR1 is SEHNR, CDR2 FQNEAQ, per germline (reference sequence). V was pared by 3 bases and J by 0 bases, with 8 bases between.

A note on this clone: The same CDR3 can be traced to other DNA sequences in this sample. The chain carries TRBV9 and TRBJ2-2, with TRBD1 as a possible D gene (6 bases). The germline gives CDR1 SGDLS, CDR2 YYNGEE. The V end lost 3 bases, the J end lost 4 bases, and 7 bases lay between the germline ends. The CDR3 has 13 amino acids. In DNA form, the CDR3 reads TGTGCCAGCAGCGCCAGGGGCACCGGGGAGCTGTTTTTT. Its protein is CASSARGTGELFF.

The chain employs TRBV20-1 and TRBJ2-7, with D possibly being TRBD1 (6 bases). V lost 3 bases and J 5 bases, leaving 8 bases between the germline ends. The germline gives CDR1 DFQATT, CDR2 SNEGSKA (reference sequence). This CDR3 spans 11 amino acids. CDR3 residues: CSARRQDEQYF. Here the CDR3 DNA reads TGCAGTGCTAGGCGACAGGACGAGCAGTACTTC.